The 31 T cell receptor beta chains presented below share a single source sample, sequenced in a study of cytomegalovirus exposure and HLA in healthy donors. PCR was performed using 60 Vbeta and 13 Jbeta primers. TCRdb keeps only in-frame clones here, not all; method: immunoSEQ multiplex PCR. Of some 150,000 clones in the sample, 75% to 85% were seen once. Sequenced material: PBMCs. These receptors came from a female donor in good health and CMV-seronegative.

The CDR3 is CASSTGGDNYGYTF. The CDR3 nucleotides are TGTGCCAGCAGTACCGGGGGGGATAACTATGGCTACACCTTC. This chain links TRBV28 with TRBJ1-2; a possible D gene is TRBD1 (5 bases). V dropped 5 bases and J dropped 1 base, with 11 bases sitting between them. CDR3 length: 14 residues. Germline V gives CDR1 MDHEN, CDR2 SYDVKM.

This clone came up a few times. V gene TRBV28 combines with J gene TRBJ1-1; TRBD1 matches at 8 bases. The CDR3 is made up of 13 amino acids. V lost 2 bases and J lost 9; bases outside the gene matches: 5. The germline gives CDR1 MDHEN, CDR2 SYDVKM. The CDR3: CASSLDRGGKAFF. As DNA, the CDR3 is TGTGCCAGCAGTTTAGACAGGGGCGGGAAAGCTTTCTTT.

This chain links TRBV10-3 with TRBJ2-7; 8 bases fit TRBD1. The CDR3 contains 12 residues. Germline CDR1 reads ENHRY; CDR2 reads SYGVKD. V was pared by 6 bases and J by 9 bases, with 7 bases of the junction left unmatched. The CDR3 sequence: CAIRPGQGSQYF. The DNA of the CDR3 is TGTGCCATCAGACCCGGACAGGGTTCGCAGTACTTC.

Concerning this clone: Other DNA sequences within the sample encode an identical CDR3. The rearrangement joins TRBV5-1 to TRBJ1-4; 8 nucleotides agree with TRBD1. J was trimmed by 7 bases and V by 2 bases; bases with no gene match: 10. There are 16 residues in the CDR3. CDR1 is SGHRS, CDR2 YFSETQ, per germline. The CDR3 DNA is TGCGCCAGCAGCTTCTCCAACAGGGGGATTGGTGAAAAACTGTTTTTT. It yields the protein CASSFSNRGIGEKLFF.

This clone appeared a single time. The gene calls are TRBV18 and TRBJ1-2, with 7 bases matching TRBD1. Germline assignment: CDR1 KGHSH and CDR2 LQKENI. Unmatched junction bases numbered 8, after V lost 4 bases and J lost 3 bases. The CDR3 consists of 15 residues. CDR3 nucleotide sequence: TGTGCCAGCTCACGGACACAGGGGATTGACTATGGCTACACCTTC. This translates into CASSRTQGIDYGYTF.

This clone was detected a few times. The rearrangement joins TRBV5-1 to TRBJ1-5; D is possibly TRBD1 (6 bases). Germline CDR1 SGHRS, CDR2 YFSETQ. The CDR3 loop spans 15 amino acids. Trimming removed 0 bases at V and 7 bases at J, with 14 bases between. The CDR3 region has the DNA TGCGCCAGCAGCTTGGTCGGCAGGGGTGACCAGCCCCAGCATTTT. This translates into CASSLVGRGDQPQHF.

This chain links TRBV5-4 with TRBJ2-4, with 9 bases fitting TRBD2. J gave up 3 bases and V 0 bases, and 10 bases lay outside the gene matches. This CDR3 contains 18 residues. The germline V gene has CDR1 SGHNT and CDR2 YYREEE (reference sequence). The CDR3 here is CASSLGLAGRTVKNIQYF. CDR3 bases: TGTGCCAGCAGCTTGGGGCTAGCGGGGAGAACTGTCAAAAACATTCAGTACTTC.

This chain links TRBV7-2 with TRBJ2-7; D possibly corresponds to TRBD2 (6 bases). The CDR3 totals 15 residues. The germline V gene has CDR1 SGHTA and CDR2 FQGNSA. Trimming shortened V by 1 base and J by 5 bases, and 15 bases separated the two germline ends. The CDR3 nucleotides are TGTGCCAGCAGCTTAGAAGGCGGGATCCCCAACGAGCAGTACTTC. Encoded protein: CASSLEGGIPNEQYF.

The J gene is TRBJ1-1, the V gene TRBV10-2; 9 nucleotides match TRBD1. Unmatched junction bases numbered 7, after V lost 7 bases and J lost 4 bases. The CDR3 sequence is 14 residues long. The germline V gene has CDR1 WSHSY and CDR2 SAAADI. The chain's CDR3 is CASTRDREGTEAFF. CDR3 bases: TGCGCCAGCACCCGGGACAGGGAGGGCACTGAAGCTTTCTTT.

The chain joins TRBV7-8 to TRBJ2-7, with TRBD2 identical over 10 bases. Trimming took 1 base from V and 3 from J; bases not matched to a gene: 6. The CDR3 runs 16 residues. Germline CDR1 is SGHVS and CDR2 is FQNEAQ. The CDR3 DNA reads TGTGCCAGCAGCTTAGAGGGTAGCGGGAGGTTCTACGAGCAGTACTTC. This sequence encodes CASSLEGSGRFYEQYF.

V gene TRBV5-1 combines with J gene TRBJ2-5; 8 bases match TRBD1. The last part of the DNA fits TRBJ2-7 better; the J call may be wrong. The germline V gene encodes CDR1 SGHRS and CDR2 YFSETQ. The CDR3 is 17 amino acids. The CDR3 region is CASSRTTGEIFSYEQYF. For the CDR3, the DNA is TGCGCCAGCAGCAGAACGACAGGGGAAATCTTCTCCTACGAGCAGTACTTC.

A note on this clone: The sample carries other DNA sequences with the same CDR3. The V call is TRBV7-2, the J call TRBJ2-7, with a weak D call TRBD2 (7 bases). Trimming removed 9 bases from V and 2 bases from J, with 14 bases in between. The CDR3 covers 13 residues. CDR1 is SGHTA and CDR2 is FQGNSA in the germline V gene. The CDR3 DNA is TGTGCCAGTAGGGGGGGCAGTACCTACGAGCAGTACTTC. As protein: CASRGGSTYEQYF.

J is TRBJ1-4 and V is TRBV28; 12 nucleotides line up with TRBD1. Germline V CDR1 and CDR2: MDHEN, SYDVKM. CDR3 length: 16 residues. V was pared by 5 bases and J by 2 bases, with 3 bases of the junction left unmatched. For the CDR3, the DNA is TGTGCCAGCAGTACCGGGACAGGGGGCACTAATGAAAAACTGTTTTTT. Translating gives CASSTGTGGTNEKLFF.

This sequence joins TRBV28 and TRBJ2-1, with 7 bases matching TRBD2. V shed 1 base, J shed 6 bases, and the junction held 9 bases outside the gene matches. In germline, CDR1 is MDHEN, CDR2 SYDVKM. The CDR3 extends over 16 amino acids. The CDR3 protein is CASSLSWSSGINEQFF. The CDR3 nucleotides are TGTGCCAGCAGTTTATCGTGGTCTAGCGGAATCAATGAGCAGTTCTTC.

This clone has only a few counts. The genes are TRBV5-4 and TRBJ2-1, with 12 nucleotides matching TRBD2. V gave up 4 bases and J gave up 4 bases; unmatched junction bases: 6. CDR1 is SGHNT and CDR2 is YYREEE in the germline V gene (reference sequence). The CDR3 is 16 residues long. The CDR3, as DNA: TGTGCCAGCAGCCCAAGGACTAGCGGGGTATACAATGAGCAGTTCTTC. It translates to CASSPRTSGVYNEQFF.

As to this clone: The junction does not match germline at one end; this may be a read error. This chain links TRBV25-1 with TRBJ2-2; TRBD2 matches 11 bases. CDR3 length equals 16 residues. Germline CDR1 MGHDK, CDR2 SYGVNS. CDR3 nucleotides: TGTGCCAGCAGTGGGCGGGGACTAGCGGTCACCGCGGAGCTGTTTTTT. The encoded protein is CASSGRGLAVTAELFF.

This clone showed up just a few times. The chain couples TRBV6-6 to TRBJ1-2; no clear D. Trimming took off 2 bases at V and 5 bases at J, with 9 bases between the two ends. The CDR3 runs 13 residues. The germline CDR1 and CDR2 sequences are MNHNY and SVGAGI (reference sequence). In DNA, the CDR3 is TGTGCCAGCAGTTACGACAATGGATATGGCTACACCTTC. This sequence encodes CASSYDNGYGYTF.

The chain has TRBV11-2 and TRBJ2-7; 9 positions agree with TRBD1. There are 14 residues in the CDR3. The germline V gene has CDR1 SGHAT and CDR2 FQNNGV. With V trimmed by 5 bases and J by 6 bases, 8 bases remained unmatched. The CDR3 loop is CASSLGTGRGEQYF. The CDR3 coding sequence is TGTGCCAGCAGCCTCGGGACAGGGAGGGGCGAGCAGTACTTC.

This chain links TRBV6-1 with TRBJ1-3; 8 bases align to TRBD1. There are 17 residues in the CDR3. The germline V gene has CDR1 MNHNS and CDR2 SASEGT. V lost 2 bases to trimming and J lost 3 bases; unmatched junction nucleotides: 9. CDR3 nucleotide sequence: TGTGCCAGCAGTGAACGGCCCGGGACAGGTTTTGGAAACACCATATATTTT. Its protein is CASSERPGTGFGNTIYF.

The chain has TRBV29-1 and TRBJ1-2; 10 nucleotides line up with TRBD1. CDR1 is SQVTM, CDR2 ANQGSEA, per germline. The CDR3 runs to 12 residues. V shed 7 bases, J shed 4 bases, and the junction held 3 bases outside the gene matches. CDR3 protein: CSARQGAYGYTF. In DNA, the CDR3 is TGCAGCGCTAGACAGGGGGCCTATGGCTACACCTTC.

The gene calls are TRBV7-2 and TRBJ2-1, with 8 bases fitting TRBD2. The CDR3 loop spans 15 amino acids. CDR1 and CDR2 (germline): SGHTA, FQGNSA. Trimming cost V 3 bases and J 4 bases; bases outside gene matches: 5. CDR3 in DNA: TGTGCCAGCAGCTTGGTCCGGGGGGGGTACAATGAGCAGTTCTTC. Translated, it gives CASSLVRGGYNEQFF.

The chain employs TRBV7-2 and TRBJ1-4; D not certain. CDR3 size: 17 residues. V was pared by 1 base and J by 2 bases, with 14 bases between. The germline V gene encodes CDR1 SGHTA and CDR2 FQGNSA. The CDR3 bases are TGTGCCAGCAGCTTAGTACGGGGTGGTGGGACTAATGAAAAACTGTTTTTT. It yields the protein CASSLVRGGGTNEKLFF.

The chain employs TRBV7-9 and TRBJ1-1; no firm D call. V lost 5 bases and J lost 5, with 18 bases in between. The CDR3 consists of 15 residues. Germline lookup yields CDR1 SEHNR and CDR2 FQNEAQ (reference sequence). Here the CDR3 reads CASSPTPVRRTEAFF. The CDR3 DNA reads as TGTGCCAGCAGCCCGACCCCCGTGAGGAGAACTGAAGCTTTCTTT.

A single count supports this clone. The V call is TRBV18, the J call TRBJ1-2, with 7 bases that match TRBD1. The germline CDR1 and CDR2 sequences are KGHSH and LQKENI. CDR3 size: 15 residues. V was clipped by 1 base and J by 9 bases; unmatched bases: 11. CDR3 protein: CASSPRGEGAKSYTF. The CDR3 nucleotides are TGTGCCAGCTCACCACGCGGCGAGGGGGCAAAGAGCTACACCTTC.

The chain carries TRBV7-2 and TRBJ2-7, with unresolved D. V shed 4 bases and J shed 1 base, with 17 bases lying between them. In germline, CDR1 is SGHTA, CDR2 FQGNSA. The CDR3 is 16 residues long. CDR3: CASSSQMGRKSYEQYF. As DNA, the CDR3 is TGTGCCAGCAGCTCACAGATGGGTAGAAAGTCCTACGAGCAGTACTTC.

The rearrangement links TRBV9 to TRBJ2-3; 10 bases map to TRBD1. CDR1 and CDR2 (germline): SGDLS, YYNGEE. Unmatched junction bases numbered 2, after V lost 3 bases and J lost 4 bases. The CDR3 totals 14 residues. CDR3 amino acids: CASSAGTGADTQYF. The CDR3 coding sequence is TGTGCCAGCAGCGCGGGGACAGGGGCAGATACGCAGTATTTT. The variable domain in full, completed from reference TRBV9 and TRBJ2-3, reads DSGVTQTPKHLITATGQRVTLRCSPRSGDLSVYWYQQSLDQGLQFLIQYYNGEERAKGNILERFSAQQFPDLHSELNLSSLELGDSALYFCASSAGTGADTQYFGPGTRLTVL.

The chain recombines TRBV13 with TRBJ2-2; 9 bases fit TRBD2. V lost 0 bases and J lost 4; bases outside the gene matches: 3. Germline V CDR1 and CDR2: PRHDT, FYEKMQ (reference sequence). The CDR3 has 16 amino acids. CDR3 DNA sequence: TGTGCCAGCAGCTTAGGTGGCGGGGGGGCCACCGGGGAGCTGTTTTTT. Residues: CASSLGGGGATGELFF.

This chain links TRBV4-2 with TRBJ2-1, with 13 bases aligning to TRBD2. CDR3 size: 16 residues. V lost 4 bases and J lost 8; bases outside the gene matches: 8. From germline, CDR1 is LGHNA and CDR2 YNFKEQ. The CDR3: CASSPGLAGDHDEQFF. The CDR3 nucleotides are TGTGCCAGCAGCCCCGGACTAGCGGGAGATCACGATGAGCAGTTCTTC.

The table lists this clone with a few counts. This chain uses TRBV4-2 with TRBJ1-2; 9 bases are shared with TRBD1. The CDR3 is 15 amino acids. V was clipped by 4 bases and J by 3 bases; unmatched bases: 6. The germline V gene encodes CDR1 LGHNA and CDR2 YNFKEQ. The CDR3 DNA reads TGTGCCAGCAGCCCCGACAGGGGGGACGACTATGGCTACACCTTC. Its protein product is CASSPDRGDDYGYTF.

This rearrangement joins TRBV4-1 to TRBJ2-1; 7 nucleotides align to TRBD2. Germline V gene lookup returns CDR1 MGHRA and CDR2 YSYEKL. V dropped 0 bases and J dropped 4; count of bases not matched to a gene: 6. CDR3 size: 16 residues. The chain's CDR3 is CASSQDSGGGYNEQFF. The CDR3 region has the DNA TGCGCCAGCAGCCAAGATTCTGGCGGGGGTTACAATGAGCAGTTCTTC.

The chain recombines TRBV6-5 with TRBJ2-2; weak D call: TRBD1 (6 bases). The CDR3 is 14 amino acids. From germline, CDR1 is MNHEY and CDR2 SVGAGI. The ends were cut back, 6 bases at V and 7 bases at J, with 15 bases in the middle. This CDR3 is CASRSTGRGGELFF. The CDR3 DNA is TGTGCCAGCAGGTCTACAGGGCGAGGCGGGGAGCTGTTTTTT.